This note documents a single T cell receptor beta chain sequence. What it binds is not known. This may be a read error: a much more frequent sequence differs by one nucleotide. This sample's RNA came from whole unsorted tissue. This sample was taken from a study of tumor and adjacent non-tumor tissue in lung cancer. As for the study in general: The cohort had around eleven adenocarcinoma, 2 squamous cell and 1 small cell patients. Overall study results and limits: Top 100 clones took a larger repertoire share in normal lung. Tumor tissue had significantly higher TCR diversity than normal lung.

TCRbeta libraries were built with three rounds of nested PCR, modified from ARM-PCR. MiXCR, run by TCRdb on the multiplex PCR reads, gives a single entry per CDR3 protein. The repertoire includes some 120,000 distinct CDR3 sequences, 66% of them detected once, and roughly 12% sits in the top ten. This sequence was found in a man aged 30 to 45 with non-small cell lung cancer. The sample consisted of lung tumor tissue.

Here the CDR3 DNA reads TGTGCCAGCGGGACAGGGGATAACAATGAGCAGTTGTTC. It yields the protein CASGTGDNNEQLF. The gene calls are TRBV5-4 and TRBJ2-1, with 10 bases that match TRBD1. The germline V gene has CDR1 SGHNT and CDR2 YYREEE (reference sequence). This CDR3 region has 13 residues.